The 10 T cell receptor beta chains presented below share a single source sample, sequenced in a study of identical twins (dated by TCRdb to 2015 to 2016). Library creation used 5' RACE. The sample was run on an Illumina HiSeq 2000. TCRdb handled the public reads itself, with Q25 trimming in fastp and clone calling in MiXCR, and kept productive beta chains. Each entry merges the rows of one CDR3 protein and shows their most common DNA and genes. For this sample there are approximately 300,000 distinct CDR3 sequences; roughly 10% appear just once. 6% to 8.5% of the sample is taken by the ten largest. These data also featured in a second study, about yellow fever vaccine responses in identical twins.

Material: CD8+ T cells sorted from blood. The receptors here all came from a woman under 30 in good health.

This clonotype was recorded many times. The V call is TRBV4-1, the J call TRBJ2-1, with D possibly matching TRBD2 (5 bases). Trimming took off 3 bases at V and 9 bases at J, with 15 bases between the two ends. CDR1 is MGHRA and CDR2 is YSYEKL in the germline V gene. The length of the CDR3 is 14 residues. Written as DNA, the CDR3 is TGCGCCAGCAGCCAGGAAAAGGGAGCGGCTGAGCAGTTCTTC. Translating gives CASSQEKGAAEQFF.

This clonotype was seen many times. The V call is TRBV4-3, the J call TRBJ2-2; TRBD2 matches at 7 bases. V trimming: 4 bases; J trimming: 2 bases; junction bases outside the gene matches: 10. The CDR3 runs 17 residues. Per the germline V gene, CDR1 is LGHNA and CDR2 is YSLEER. The CDR3: CASSPGSRELNTGELFF. The CDR3, as DNA: TGCGCCAGCAGCCCAGGGTCGCGGGAGCTAAACACCGGGGAGCTGTTTTTT.

This sequence joins TRBV9 and TRBJ2-6; 10 nucleotides agree with TRBD2. This CDR3 is 18 amino acids long. J lost 4 bases, V lost 4 bases, and 11 bases had no gene match. CDR1 is SGDLS and CDR2 is YYNGEE in the germline V gene. CDR3 in DNA: TGTGCCAGCAGCTCGAGCGGGGGGGCCAACCCCGGGGCCAACGTCCTGACTTTC. Its translation is CASSSSGGANPGANVLTF. The full variable domain, in which reference TRBV9 and TRBJ2-6 provide the parts outside the CDR3, is DSGVTQTPKHLITATGQRVTLRCSPRSGDLSVYWYQQSLDQGLQFLIQYYNGEERAKGNILERFSAQQFPDLHSELNLSSLELGDSALYFCASSSSGGANPGANVLTFGAGSRLTVL.

This clonotype has ten or more counts. The chain has TRBV10-2 and TRBJ1-1; no reliable D call. This CDR3 contains 12 residues. Germline CDR1 WSHSY, CDR2 SAAADI. The germline V and J ends were trimmed by 8 bases and 6 bases, with 13 bases remaining between them. The CDR3 coding sequence is TGCGCCAGCGCCGGATCAGTTGCTGAAGCTTTCTTT. Translation: CASAGSVAEAFF.

This clonotype was found many times. The chain uses TRBV5-1 and TRBJ1-2; D unresolved. Trimming removed 0 bases at V and 5 bases at J, with 23 bases between. The length of the CDR3 is 18 residues. Germline-derived CDR1 and CDR2 are SGHRS and YFSETQ. This CDR3 is CASSLATRQSMGPYGYTF. The CDR3 DNA is TGCGCCAGCAGCTTGGCCACCCGGCAGTCTATGGGCCCGTATGGCTACACCTTC.

This chain joins TRBV9 and TRBJ2-1; 8 nucleotides line up with TRBD2. The V and J ends lost 1 base and 13 bases, in that order; junction bases with no gene match: 4. This CDR3 is built from 12 residues. Germline CDR1 reads SGDLS; CDR2 reads YYNGEE. CDR3 in DNA: TGTGCCAGCAGCGTACCCCGGGGGGGTCAGTTCTTC. Translation: CASSVPRGGQFF.

This chain uses TRBV5-3 with TRBJ1-6, with a possible D match to TRBD1 (5 bases). TRBV5-3 is filed as an ORF, its function uncertain. The CDR3 is 18 amino acids. V gave up 4 bases and J gave up 8 bases, with 25 bases separating them. The CDR3 loop reads CARSPSTVGAYIDSPLHF. The CDR3 coding sequence is TGTGCCAGAAGCCCCTCGACAGTTGGGGCATATATTGATTCACCCCTCCACTTT.

The chain uses TRBV4-3 and TRBJ2-3, with 7 bases that match TRBD2. The CDR3 length is 17 residues. The V gene's germline CDR1 is LGHNA and CDR2 YSLEER. V was pared by 0 bases and J by 2 bases, with 8 bases of the junction left unmatched. The CDR3 is CASSQERGLLPTDTQYF. The CDR3 DNA follows: TGCGCCAGCAGCCAAGAGCGGGGACTACTCCCCACAGATACGCAGTATTTT.

The gene calls are TRBV2 and TRBJ2-2, with D perhaps matching TRBD2 (5 bases). This CDR3 contains 14 residues. The V end lost 9 bases, the J end lost 0 bases, and 11 bases lay between the germline ends. Per germline, CDR1 SNHLY and CDR2 FYNNEI. Here the CDR3 DNA reads TGTGCCAGACAAGCGGTTGCGAACACCGGGGAGCTGTTTTTT. Protein product: CARQAVANTGELFF.

This clonotype was observed a few times. This chain joins TRBV10-3 and TRBJ2-7; D is ambiguous. The germline gives CDR1 ENHRY, CDR2 SYGVKD. Trimming removed 6 bases at V and 1 base at J, with 10 bases between. The CDR3 runs 13 residues. This chain's CDR3 is CAIRHSDSYEQYF. DNA of the CDR3: TGTGCCATCAGGCACAGCGATTCCTACGAGCAGTACTTC.